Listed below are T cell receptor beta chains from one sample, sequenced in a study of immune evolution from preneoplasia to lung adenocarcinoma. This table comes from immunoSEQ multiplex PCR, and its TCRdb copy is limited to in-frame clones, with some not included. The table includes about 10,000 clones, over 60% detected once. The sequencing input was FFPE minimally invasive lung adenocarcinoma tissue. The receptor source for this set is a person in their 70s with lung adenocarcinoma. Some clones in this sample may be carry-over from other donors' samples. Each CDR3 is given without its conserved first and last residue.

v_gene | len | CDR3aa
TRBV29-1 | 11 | SALGSRTETQY
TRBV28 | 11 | ASLGARAGELF
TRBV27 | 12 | TSSFAGGDQPQH
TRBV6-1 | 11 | ASSVQFNEKLF
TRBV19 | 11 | ASARGRNQPQH
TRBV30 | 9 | AWSLATEAF
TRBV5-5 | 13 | ASSLAVGGAGELF
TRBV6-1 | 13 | ASSVAGAGSYEQY
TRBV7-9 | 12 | ASSLARSSKEAF
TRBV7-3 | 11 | ASSLRMGEKLF
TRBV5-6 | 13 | ASSLGQSRGSPLH
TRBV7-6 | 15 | ASSPRTSGASTDTQY
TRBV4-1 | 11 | ASSQARANEAF
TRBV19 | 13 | ASSLRRLAGGTQY
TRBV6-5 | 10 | ASSYRGGEQY
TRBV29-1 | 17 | SVAGGGAGGGRKMYTQY
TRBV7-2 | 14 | ASSSLGRKSNYGYT
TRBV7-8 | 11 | ASSPDSNYGYT
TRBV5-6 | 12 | ASEGLAGIYEQY
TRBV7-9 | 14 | ASSFGTSRNQETQY
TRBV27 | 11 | ASSLVGEETQY
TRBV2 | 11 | ATSANGNTEAF
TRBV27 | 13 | ASSPGTGTNEKLF
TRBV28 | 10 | ASTTPGAGPF
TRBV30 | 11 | AWSLLAWSGYT
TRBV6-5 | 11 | ASFAGGSETQY
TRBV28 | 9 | ASSLSVEAF
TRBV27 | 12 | ASSLLAGGDTQY
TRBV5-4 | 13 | ASSAGLAGSYEQY
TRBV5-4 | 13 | ASSSRTGGAYEQY
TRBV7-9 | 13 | ASSSGQVGYNEQF
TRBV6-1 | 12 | ASSDMLASETQY
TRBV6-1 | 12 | ASSEGVSGRTQY